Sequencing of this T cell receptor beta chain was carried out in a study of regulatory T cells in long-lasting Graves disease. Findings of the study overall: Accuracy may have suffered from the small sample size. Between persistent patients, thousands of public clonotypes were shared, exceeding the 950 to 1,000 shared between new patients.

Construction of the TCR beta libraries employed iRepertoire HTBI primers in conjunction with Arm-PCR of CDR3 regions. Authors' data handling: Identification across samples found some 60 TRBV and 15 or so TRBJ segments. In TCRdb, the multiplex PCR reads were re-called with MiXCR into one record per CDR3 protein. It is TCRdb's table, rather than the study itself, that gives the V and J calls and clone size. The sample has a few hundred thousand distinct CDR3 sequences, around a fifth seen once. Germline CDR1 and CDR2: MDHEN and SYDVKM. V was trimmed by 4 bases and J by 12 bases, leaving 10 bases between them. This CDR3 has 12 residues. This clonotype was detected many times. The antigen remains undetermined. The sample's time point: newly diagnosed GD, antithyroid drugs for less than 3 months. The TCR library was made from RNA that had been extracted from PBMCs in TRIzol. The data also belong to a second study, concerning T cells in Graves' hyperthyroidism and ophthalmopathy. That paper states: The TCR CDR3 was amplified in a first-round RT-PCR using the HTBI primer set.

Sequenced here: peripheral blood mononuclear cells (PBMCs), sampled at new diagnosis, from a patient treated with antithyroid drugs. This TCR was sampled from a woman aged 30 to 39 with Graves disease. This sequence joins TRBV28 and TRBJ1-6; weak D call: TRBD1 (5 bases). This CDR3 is CASSSGPKPLHF. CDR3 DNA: TGTGCCAGCAGTTCAGGGCCGAAACCCCTCCACTTT. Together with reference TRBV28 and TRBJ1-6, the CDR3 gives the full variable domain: DVKVTQSSRYLVKRTGEKVFLECVQDMDHENMFWYRQDPGLGLRLIYFSYDVKMKEKGDIPEGYSVSREKKERFSLILESASTNQTSMYLCASSSGPKPLHFGNGTRLTVT.